This T cell receptor beta chain is drawn from a study of blood T cell repertoires in COVID-19. Across the study: PBMCs, B-cell-depleted T cells, or T cells provided the cDNA or gDNA that made up the material.

Germline V gene sequence: CDR1 SSHAT, CDR2 FNYEAQ (reference sequence). The CDR3 loop spans 16 amino acids. In regard to this clone: Compared with germline, one end of the junction differs, possibly owing to a read error.

Profiling relied on immunoSEQ multiplex PCR, and the TCRdb table lists in-frame clones only, not all of them. This sample yields fewer than 250,000 clones, of which 84% are seen a single time; about 2% belongs to the top ten. The participants were between about 18 and 90 years old and came from 24 US areas. The sequenced material came from PBMCs or T cells enriched from blood (not recorded which). The V gene is TRBV7-7, the J gene TRBJ2-5; a weak D match, TRBD1 (6 bases). The TCR sequence derives from a man aged 60-69 years who had recovered from COVID-19. The CDR3 nucleotides are TGTGCTAGCAGCTTATTAGGACAGCGATTCCAAGAGACCCAGTACTTC. It is translated as CASSLLGQRFQETQYF.